A single T cell receptor (beta chain) is shown here with its context. One end of the junction fails to match germline, which may point to a read error. The sample originates from a study of tumor-infiltrating lymphocytes in primary liver carcinoma. Co-extracted RNA and DNA came from about 20-30 mg of unsorted bulk tissue. Reverse transcription of approximately 500 ng total RNA with a constant-region primer produced TCR beta cDNA. TCR beta libraries came from three nested multiplex PCR rounds using slightly modified ARM-PCR. Rounds one and two of PCR, each of 10 cycles, were primed with TRBV1-TRBV30 forward primers and a C-beta reverse primer. In TCRdb, the multiplex PCR reads were re-called with MiXCR into one record per CDR3 protein. The sample holds about 41,000 distinct CDR3 sequences; approximately 73% are singletons and the top ten take about a fifth. Germline V gene sequence: CDR1 MNHNY, CDR2 SVGAGI (reference sequence). This CDR3 region has 14 residues.

The V and J genes are TRBV6-6 and TRBJ1-1; the D gene is possibly TRBD1 (6 bases). The source material was liver tumor tissue from sampling region 2. The subset was: tumor region T2, inferior pole. This TCR derives from a middle-aged man with primary liver carcinoma and hepatitis B virus infection. Written as DNA, the CDR3 is TGTGCCAGCCAGACCACAGGGATGAAGACTGAAGCTCTCTTT. The encoded protein is CASQTTGMKTEALF.